Presented here are 4 T cell receptor beta chains from one specimen sequenced in a study of circulating CD8 cells and anti-PD-1 response in melanoma. From live CD3+CD8+TCRalphabeta+ cells, four PD-1 and/or TIGIT subsets were sorted. The QIAseq Immune Repertoire TCR panel built the libraries from about 14 ng of total RNA. One entry per CDR3 protein results from TCRdb running MiXCR on the reads. The table includes some 320 distinct CDR3 sequences, roughly 4% detected once. Sample: CD8+ T cells from PBMCs, taken at baseline or after one month of anti-PD-1 therapy (not recorded which). These receptors were collected from a human donor with melanoma.

Within the sample, this clonotype is large. The chain has TRBV25-1 and TRBJ2-2, with D tentatively TRBD1 or TRBD2 (7 bases each). Trimming removed 5 bases at V and 6 bases at J, with 10 bases between. This CDR3 contains 13 residues. Germline CDR1 is MGHDK and CDR2 is SYGVNS. The CDR3 protein is CASSPGGAGELFF. Here the CDR3 DNA reads TGTGCCAGCAGTCCAGGGGGGGCCGGGGAGCTGTTTTTT.

This clonotype was seen only a few times. A much larger clone is a single base away; this may be a read error. The V call is TRBV29-1, the J call TRBJ2-7; D is perhaps TRBD1 (6 bases). CDR3 length: 13 residues. Germline V gene sequence: CDR1 SQVTM, CDR2 ANQGSEA. In DNA, the CDR3 is TGCAGCGTTGTCTGGACAGACTCCTACGAGCAGCACTTC. Translation: CSVVWTDSYEQHF.

This clonotype is labeled large. The genes are TRBV24-1 and TRBJ2-3, with 11 bases that match TRBD2. The CDR3 sequence is 17 residues long. V lost 3 bases and J lost 3; bases outside the gene matches: 7. Germline V gives CDR1 KGHDR, CDR2 SFDVKD. This CDR3 reads CATSDPTSGSGTDTQYF. CDR3 sequence (DNA): TGTGCCACCAGTGATCCTACTAGCGGGAGCGGGACAGATACGCAGTATTTT.

Sample share makes this clonotype large. The J gene is TRBJ2-5, the V gene TRBV5-6; TRBD2 aligns across 7 bases. J gave up 1 base and V 2 bases, and 5 bases lay outside the gene matches. Per germline, CDR1 SGHDT and CDR2 YYEEEE. The CDR3 totals 15 residues. This chain's CDR3 is CASSFLAALQETQYF. CDR3 coding DNA: TGTGCCAGCAGCTTCCTAGCGGCGCTCCAAGAGACCCAGTACTTC.